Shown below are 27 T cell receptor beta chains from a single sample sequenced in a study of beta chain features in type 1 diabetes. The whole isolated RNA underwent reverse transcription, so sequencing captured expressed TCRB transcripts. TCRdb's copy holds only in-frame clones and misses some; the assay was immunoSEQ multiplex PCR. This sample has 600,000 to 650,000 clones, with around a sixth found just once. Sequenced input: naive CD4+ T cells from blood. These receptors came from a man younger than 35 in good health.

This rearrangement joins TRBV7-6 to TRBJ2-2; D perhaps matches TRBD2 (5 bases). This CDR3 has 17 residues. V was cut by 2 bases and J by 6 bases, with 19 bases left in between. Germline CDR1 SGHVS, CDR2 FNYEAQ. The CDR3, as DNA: TGTGCCAGCAGCTTATTTTCCGGGGATACCACACCCGGGGAGCTGTTTTTT. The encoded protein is CASSLFSGDTTPGELFF.

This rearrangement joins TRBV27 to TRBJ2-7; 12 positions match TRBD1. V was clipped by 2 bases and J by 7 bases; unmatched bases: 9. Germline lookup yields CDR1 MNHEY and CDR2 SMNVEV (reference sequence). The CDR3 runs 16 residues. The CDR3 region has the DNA TGTGCCAGCAGTTTACTGCGCCGGGACAGGGGGCGGGAGCAGTACTTC. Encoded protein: CASSLLRRDRGREQYF.

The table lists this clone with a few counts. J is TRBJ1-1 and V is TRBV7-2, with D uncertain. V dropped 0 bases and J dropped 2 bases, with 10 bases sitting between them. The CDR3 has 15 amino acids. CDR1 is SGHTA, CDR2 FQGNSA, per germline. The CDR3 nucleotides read TGTGCCAGCAGCTTAGCGCCCCACAGAAACACTGAAGCTTTCTTT. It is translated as CASSLAPHRNTEAFF.

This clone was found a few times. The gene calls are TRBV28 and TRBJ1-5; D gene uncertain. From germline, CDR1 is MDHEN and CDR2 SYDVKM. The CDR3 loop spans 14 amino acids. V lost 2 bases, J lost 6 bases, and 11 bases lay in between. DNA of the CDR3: TGTGCCAGCAGTTTACGGGTCGGGTCTCAGCCCCAGCATTTT. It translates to CASSLRVGSQPQHF. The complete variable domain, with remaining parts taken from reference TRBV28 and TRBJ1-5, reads DVKVTQSSRYLVKRTGEKVFLECVQDMDHENMFWYRQDPGLGLRLIYFSYDVKMKEKGDIPEGYSVSREKKERFSLILESASTNQTSMYLCASSLRVGSQPQHFGDGTRLSIL.

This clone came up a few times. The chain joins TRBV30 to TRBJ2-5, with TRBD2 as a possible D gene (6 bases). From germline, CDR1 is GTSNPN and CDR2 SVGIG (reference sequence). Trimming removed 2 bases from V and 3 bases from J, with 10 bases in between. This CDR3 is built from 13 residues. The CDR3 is CAWSRGGKETQYF. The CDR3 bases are TGTGCCTGGAGTCGCGGAGGGAAAGAGACCCAGTACTTC. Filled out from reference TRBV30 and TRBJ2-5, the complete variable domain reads SQTIHQWPATLVQPVGSPLSLECTVEGTSNPNLYWYRQAAGRGLQLLFYSVGIGQISSEVPQNLSASRPQDRQFILSSKKLLLSDSGFYLCAWSRGGKETQYFGPGTRLLVL.

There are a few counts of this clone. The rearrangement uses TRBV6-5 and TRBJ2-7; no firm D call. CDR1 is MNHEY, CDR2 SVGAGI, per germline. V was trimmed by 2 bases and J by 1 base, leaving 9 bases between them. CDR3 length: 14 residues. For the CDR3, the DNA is TGTGCCAGCAGTTACGCGTTGCCTTCCTACGAGCAGTACTTC. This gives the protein CASSYALPSYEQYF.

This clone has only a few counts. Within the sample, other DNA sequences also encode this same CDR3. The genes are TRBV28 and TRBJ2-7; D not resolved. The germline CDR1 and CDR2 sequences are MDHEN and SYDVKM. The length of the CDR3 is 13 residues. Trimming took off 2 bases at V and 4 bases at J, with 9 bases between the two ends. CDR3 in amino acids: CASSLISPYEQYF. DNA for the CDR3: TGTGCCAGCAGTTTAATTTCCCCGTACGAGCAGTACTTC.

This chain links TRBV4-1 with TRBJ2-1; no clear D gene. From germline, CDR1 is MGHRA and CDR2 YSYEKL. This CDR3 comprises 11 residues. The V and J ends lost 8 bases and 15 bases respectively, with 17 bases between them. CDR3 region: CASVFEARRFF. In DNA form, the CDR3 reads TGCGCCAGCGTATTCGAGGCAAGGAGGTTCTTC.

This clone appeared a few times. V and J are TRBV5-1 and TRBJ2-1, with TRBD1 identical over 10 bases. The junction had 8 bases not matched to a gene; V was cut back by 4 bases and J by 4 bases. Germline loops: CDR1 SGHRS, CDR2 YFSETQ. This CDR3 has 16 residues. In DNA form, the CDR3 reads TGCGCCAGCAGCAGGACCGGGACAGGGGTTTACAATGAGCAGTTCTTC. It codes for CASSRTGTGVYNEQFF.

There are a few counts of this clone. The CDR3 loop is CARTPIVGGLTDTQYF. In DNA form, the CDR3 reads TGTGCCAGAACTCCAATCGTAGGGGGCCTGACAGATACGCAGTATTTT. The chain recombines TRBV28 with TRBJ2-3; 7 bases align to TRBD1. Germline values: CDR1 MDHEN, CDR2 SYDVKM. The CDR3 length is 16 residues. J was trimmed by 3 bases and V by 9 bases; bases with no gene match: 15.

CDR3 residues: CASSLARGQETQYF. The CDR3 nucleotides are TGTGCCAGCAGCTTGGCCCGGGGGCAAGAGACCCAGTACTTC. This sequence joins TRBV5-4 and TRBJ2-5, with a possible D match to TRBD2 (6 bases). CDR1 SGHNT and CDR2 YYREEE come from the germline V gene (reference sequence). The CDR3 sequence is 14 residues long. V lost 0 bases to trimming and J lost 2 bases, with 8 bases between them. Using reference TRBV5-4 and TRBJ2-5 for the parts outside the CDR3, the full variable domain is ETGVTQSPTHLIKTRGQQVTLRCSSQSGHNTVSWYQQALGQGPQFIFQYYREEENGRGNFPPRFSGLQFPNYSSELNVNALELDDSALYLCASSLARGQETQYFGPGTRLLVL.

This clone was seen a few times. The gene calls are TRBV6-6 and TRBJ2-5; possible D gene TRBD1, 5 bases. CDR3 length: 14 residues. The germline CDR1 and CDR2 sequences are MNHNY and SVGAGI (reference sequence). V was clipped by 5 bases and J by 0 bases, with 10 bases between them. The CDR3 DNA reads TGTGCCAGCAGTCGGACACCCAACCAAGAGACCCAGTACTTC. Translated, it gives CASSRTPNQETQYF.

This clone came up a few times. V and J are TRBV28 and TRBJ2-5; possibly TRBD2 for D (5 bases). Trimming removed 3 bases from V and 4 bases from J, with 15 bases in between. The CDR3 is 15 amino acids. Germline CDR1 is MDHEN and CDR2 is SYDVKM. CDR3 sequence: CASSFLRAPPETQYF. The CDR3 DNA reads TGTGCCAGCAGTTTCTTGCGGGCACCCCCAGAGACCCAGTACTTC.

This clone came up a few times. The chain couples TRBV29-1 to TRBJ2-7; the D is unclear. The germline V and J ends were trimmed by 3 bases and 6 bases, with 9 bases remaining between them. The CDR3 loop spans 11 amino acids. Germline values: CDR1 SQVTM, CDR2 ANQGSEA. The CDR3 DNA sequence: TGCAGCGTTGATCTAGGGCGCGAGCAGTACTTC. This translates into CSVDLGREQYF.

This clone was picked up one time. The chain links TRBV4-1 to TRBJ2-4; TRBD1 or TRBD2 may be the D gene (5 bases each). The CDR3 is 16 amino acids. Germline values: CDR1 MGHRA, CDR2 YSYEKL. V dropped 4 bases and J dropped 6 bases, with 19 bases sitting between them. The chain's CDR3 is CASSLRQGEDINIQYF. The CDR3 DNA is TGCGCCAGCAGCCTCAGGCAGGGAGAGGATATAAACATTCAGTACTTC.

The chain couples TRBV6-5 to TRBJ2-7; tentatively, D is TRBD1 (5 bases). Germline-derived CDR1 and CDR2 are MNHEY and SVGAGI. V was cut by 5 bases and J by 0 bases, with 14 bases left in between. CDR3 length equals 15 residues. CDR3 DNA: TGTGCCAGCAGTCAACACAGGAGTAGCTCCTACGAGCAGTACTTC. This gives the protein CASSQHRSSSYEQYF.

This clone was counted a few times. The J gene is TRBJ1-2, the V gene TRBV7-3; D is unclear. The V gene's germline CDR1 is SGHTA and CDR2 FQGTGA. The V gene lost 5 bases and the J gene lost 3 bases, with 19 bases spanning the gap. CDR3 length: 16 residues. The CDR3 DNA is TGTGCCAGCAGCCCAACCCCGGGCCCCTGGGACTATGGCTACACCTTC. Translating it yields CASSPTPGPWDYGYTF.

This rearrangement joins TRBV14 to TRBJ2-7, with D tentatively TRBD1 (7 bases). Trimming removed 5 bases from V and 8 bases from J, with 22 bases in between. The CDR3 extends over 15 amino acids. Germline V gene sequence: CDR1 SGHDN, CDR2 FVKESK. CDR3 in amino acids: CASSGIAGQLSQQYF. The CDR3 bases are TGTGCCAGCAGCGGGATTGCGGGACAGCTATCACAGCAGTACTTC.

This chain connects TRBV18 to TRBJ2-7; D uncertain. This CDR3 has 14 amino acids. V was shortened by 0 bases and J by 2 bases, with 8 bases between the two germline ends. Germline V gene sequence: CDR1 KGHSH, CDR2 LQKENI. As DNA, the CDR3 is TGTGCCAGCTCACCACCGAGTCTTACCTACGAGCAGTACTTC. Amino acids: CASSPPSLTYEQYF.

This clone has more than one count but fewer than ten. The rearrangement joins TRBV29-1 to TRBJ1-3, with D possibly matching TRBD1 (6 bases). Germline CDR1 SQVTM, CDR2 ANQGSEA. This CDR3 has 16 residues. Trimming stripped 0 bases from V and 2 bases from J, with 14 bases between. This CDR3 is CSVEEGKAGAGNTIYF. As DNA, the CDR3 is TGCAGCGTTGAAGAAGGTAAAGCAGGGGCTGGAAACACCATATATTTT.

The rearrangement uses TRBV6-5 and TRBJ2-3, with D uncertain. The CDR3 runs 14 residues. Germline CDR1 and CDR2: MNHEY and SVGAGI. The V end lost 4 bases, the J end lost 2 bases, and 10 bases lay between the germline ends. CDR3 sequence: CASSLERFTDTQYF. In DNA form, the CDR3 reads TGTGCCAGCAGTTTGGAGCGTTTCACAGATACGCAGTATTTT.

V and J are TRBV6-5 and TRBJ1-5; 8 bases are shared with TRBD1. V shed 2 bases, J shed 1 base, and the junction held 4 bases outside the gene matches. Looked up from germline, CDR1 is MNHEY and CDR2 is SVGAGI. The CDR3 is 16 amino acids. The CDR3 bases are TGTGCCAGCAGTTACCCGGGACAGGTCAGCAATCAGCCCCAGCATTTT. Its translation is CASSYPGQVSNQPQHF.

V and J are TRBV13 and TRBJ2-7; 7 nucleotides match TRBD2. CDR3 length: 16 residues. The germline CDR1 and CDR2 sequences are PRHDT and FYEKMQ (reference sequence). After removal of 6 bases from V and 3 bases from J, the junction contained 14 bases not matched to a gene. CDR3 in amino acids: CASSQAGWGGHYEQYF. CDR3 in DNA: TGTGCCAGCAGTCAGGCGGGGTGGGGAGGGCACTACGAGCAGTACTTC.

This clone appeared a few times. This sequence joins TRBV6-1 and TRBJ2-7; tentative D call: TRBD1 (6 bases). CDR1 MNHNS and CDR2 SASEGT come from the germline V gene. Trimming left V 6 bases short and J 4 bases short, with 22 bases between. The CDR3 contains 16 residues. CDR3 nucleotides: TGTGCCAGCAGAGAAATGGGGGCCCACGGAACATACGAGCAGTACTTC. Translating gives CASREMGAHGTYEQYF.

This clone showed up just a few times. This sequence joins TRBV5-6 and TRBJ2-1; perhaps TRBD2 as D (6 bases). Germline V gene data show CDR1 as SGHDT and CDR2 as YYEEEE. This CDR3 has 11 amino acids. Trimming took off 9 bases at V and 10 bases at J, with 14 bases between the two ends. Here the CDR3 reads CATSTSSEQFF. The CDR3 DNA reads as TGTGCCACCTCGACTAGTTCCGAGCAGTTCTTC.

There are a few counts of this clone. In DNA, the CDR3 is TGCGCCAGCAGCTTGGACGGACAGAGGACCAATGAGCAGTTCTTC. Translation: CASSLDGQRTNEQFF. This chain connects TRBV5-1 to TRBJ2-1, with a weak D call TRBD1 (6 bases). CDR3 length: 15 residues. CDR1 and CDR2 (germline): SGHRS, YFSETQ. V shed 0 bases and J shed 6 bases, with 13 bases lying between them.

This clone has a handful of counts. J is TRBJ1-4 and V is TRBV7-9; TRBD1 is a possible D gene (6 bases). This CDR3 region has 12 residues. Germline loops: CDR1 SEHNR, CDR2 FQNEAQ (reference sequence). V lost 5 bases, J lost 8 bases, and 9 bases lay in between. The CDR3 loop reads CASSPQGEKLFF. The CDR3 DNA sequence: TGTGCCAGCAGCCCCCAGGGGGAAAAACTGTTTTTT.